This T cell receptor (beta chain) was obtained from a study of OX40 agonist ivuxolimab in advanced cancers. Study findings and constraints: The authors did not determine the antigen specificity of the expanded peripheral T cells.

Concerning this clone: Its antigen is unknown.

The J segment lost 4 bases and the V segment lost 1 base, leaving 7 bases of the junction unmatched. CDR1 is GTSNPN and CDR2 is SVGIG in the germline V gene (reference sequence). This CDR3 comprises 15 residues. Some clones are missing from TCRdb's copy, which holds only in-frame ones; the method was immunoSEQ multiplex PCR. This table holds 55,000 to 70,000 clones, 75% to 90% found once. The sequence derives from an adult with an advanced solid tumor such as melanoma, head and neck, liver or kidney cancer. The chain is built from TRBV30 and TRBJ1-5; 7 bases are shared with TRBD1. This specimen consisted of CD4+ or CD8+ T cells sorted from blood, obtained in a trial of the OX40 agonist ivuxolimab. Here the CDR3 reads CAWSGPGGRNQPQHF. Here the CDR3 DNA reads TGTGCCTGGAGTGGGCCAGGGGGTAGGAATCAGCCCCAGCATTTT.